Listed below are T cell receptor beta chains from one sample, sequenced in a study of CD8 T cells in ankylosing spondylitis. TCRdb reprocessed the 5' RACE reads via MiXCR and lists one record per CDR3 protein. The table has more than 150,000 distinct CDR3 sequences, around a sixth seen once. Specimen: blood, either unsorted or a sorted T cell fraction (not recorded which). These receptor sequences come from a male donor under 30 with ankylosing spondylitis or in good health (not recorded which). Both conserved end residues are part of each CDR3. The order of the fields is J gene, clone size, D gene, V gene, CDR3 DNA, CDR3 protein. The D gene is left open where the match is weak. Not every row has a clone size; where given, it reads once, few, many or a size class.

TRBJ2-3 few TRBD2 TRBV10-2 TGCGCCAGCAATGGACTAGCGGGAGCAGATACGCAGTATTTT CASNGLAGADTQYF
TRBJ2-1 many TRBD2 TRBV9 TGTGCCAGCAGCGTAGTGGGCACTAGCGGATCCTACAATGAGCAGTTCTTC CASSVVGTSGSYNEQFF
TRBJ2-5 many TRBD1 TRBV4-3 TGCGCCAGCAGCCTGAGATGGACAGGAAGCCAAGAGACCCAGTACTTC CASSLRWTGSQETQYF
TRBJ2-7 - - TRBV12-5 TGTGCTAGTGGTCCGCATCACTCCGGGACCCACTCTTTTCAGCCCGAGCAGTACTTC CASGPHHSGTHSFQPEQYF
TRBJ2-3 - TRBD1 TRBV5-6 TGTGCCAGCAGCTTTGATCGGACAGGTATCTCAGATACGCAGTATTTT CASSFDRTGISDTQYF
TRBJ2-2 many TRBD2 TRBV7-9 TGTGCCAGCAGCCCGCTAGCGGGATCGAACACCGGGGAGCTGTTTTTT CASSPLAGSNTGELFF
TRBJ2-2 many - TRBV9 TGTGCCAGCAGCCAAGTCAATCCCGGGGGGGAGCTGTTTTTT CASSQVNPGGELFF
TRBJ2-7 - - TRBV12-3/TRBV12-4 TGTGCCAGCAGTTCGGAGACGTACGAGCAGTACTTC CASSSETYEQYF
TRBJ2-5 many TRBD2 TRBV5-1 TGCGCCAGCAGCTATGGGACTAGCGGGAGATTCGAGACCCAGTACTTC CASSYGTSGRFETQYF
TRBJ2-1 many TRBD1 TRBV5-1 TGCGCCAGCAGCTCCGGGACAGGGCAGGGGTCCTACAATGAGCAGTTCTTC CASSSGTGQGSYNEQFF
TRBJ2-1 once - TRBV20-1 TGCAGTGCTAGTGGGCGGGGTTACAATGAGCAGTTCTTC CSASGRGYNEQFF
TRBJ1-2 - - TRBV4-3 TGCGCCAGCAGCCAAGATTGGGGCAGGGCGTATGGCTACACCTTC CASSQDWGRAYGYTF
TRBJ2-1 many - TRBV20-1 TGCAGTGCTGGAGCCCTAGCGCTCACTGAGCAGTTCTTC CSAGALALTEQFF
TRBJ2-1 many - TRBV29-1 TGCAGCGTTGTGGCAGGGCATCTAGCTGAGCAGTTCTTC CSVVAGHLAEQFF
TRBJ2-3 many - TRBV5-1 TGCGCCAGCAGCTTGGATCGAGGAGGAGCTCAAACTAGCACAGATACGCAGTATTTT CASSLDRGGAQTSTDTQYF
TRBJ2-2 - - TRBV7-9 TGTGCCAGCAGCTTAGAGTTCAACACCGGGGAGCTGTTTTTT CASSLEFNTGELFF
TRBJ2-3 many - TRBV10-3 TGTGCCATCAGTAGCCCTGCAGGAGCCTCTCGGGATACGCAGTATTTT CAISSPAGASRDTQYF
TRBJ2-4 - - TRBV7-9 TGTGCCAGCAGCTTAGTCGGTACAGGGCAAAACATTCAGTACTTC CASSLVGTGQNIQYF
TRBJ2-7 - - TRBV5-1 TGCGCCAGCAGCTTGGAGGGACATACCTACGAGCAGTACTTC CASSLEGHTYEQYF
TRBJ1-1 few - TRBV7-9 TGTGCCAGCAGCTTAGGTAACAGGGTGAACACTGAAGCTTTCTTT CASSLGNRVNTEAFF
TRBJ2-2 many - TRBV27 TGTGCCAGCAGTTTATTTACGGGAGATGTGACCGGGGAGCTGTTTTTT CASSLFTGDVTGELFF
TRBJ1-5 many - TRBV7-2 TGTGCCAGCAGCTTACGCAGCAATCAGCCCCAGCATTTT CASSLRSNQPQHF
TRBJ2-2 many TRBD2 TRBV4-2 TGTGCCAGCAGCCAAGGTTTCGCGGGAGGGGCGAACACCGGGGAGCTGTTTTTT CASSQGFAGGANTGELFF
TRBJ2-1 few - TRBV6-6 TGTGCCAGCAGTATTCCGGGAATCACAGGCGGTGAGCAGTTCTTC CASSIPGITGGEQFF
TRBJ1-5 - - TRBV20-1 TGCAGTGCTAACATAGCTGGACGGACAGATCAGCCCCAGCATTTT CSANIAGRTDQPQHF
TRBJ2-1 many TRBD1 TRBV12-3/TRBV12-4 TGTGCCAGCAGTTTTACTACAGGGGCGCATACCCCCACCTTGAACAATGAGCAGTTCTTC CASSFTTGAHTPTLNNEQFF
TRBJ2-1 many - TRBV6-5 TGTGCCAGCAGTCTCCGACCGACGGACTTGGTTGCGGGATCCTACAATGAGCAGTTCTTC CASSLRPTDLVAGSYNEQFF
TRBJ2-2 many TRBD1 TRBV6-4 TGTGCCAGCAGGGGACAGGGGGTCACCGGGGAGCTGTTTTTT CASRGQGVTGELFF
TRBJ2-1 many TRBD2 TRBV27 TGTGCCAGCAGTTTGTACGCGGGGGGTCTTACTAACTACAATGAGCAGTTCTTC CASSLYAGGLTNYNEQFF
TRBJ2-1 many TRBD2 TRBV27 TGTGCCAGCAGTTTACTCGGCGGGAGTTACAATGAGCAGTTCTTC CASSLLGGSYNEQFF
TRBJ2-5 many TRBD2 TRBV12-3/TRBV12-4 TGTGCCAGCAGTTTAGCGCCGCTAGCGGGGGGATGGCAGACCCAGTACTTC CASSLAPLAGGWQTQYF
TRBJ2-7 few TRBD2 TRBV2 TGTGCCAGCAGCGGCGGACCGGGACTAGCGGGACACGAGCAGTACTTC CASSGGPGLAGHEQYF
TRBJ2-3 many - TRBV24-1 TGTGCCACCAGTTCCACAGATACGCAGTATTTT CATSSTDTQYF
TRBJ2-7 many TRBD2 TRBV7-2 TGTGCCAGCAGCTTAGGGGACTACCCCAGGTCCGAGCAGTACTTC CASSLGDYPRSEQYF
TRBJ2-7 many - TRBV7-8 TGTGCCAGCACCCTTGGGGTCGAGTACGAGCAGTACTTC CASTLGVEYEQYF
TRBJ2-1 many - TRBV20-1 TGCAGTGTCAGGGGGGCCAGGGACAATGAGCAGTTCTTC CSVRGARDNEQFF
TRBJ2-1 many - TRBV29-1 TGCAGCGTTGAACGGGACAACTACAATGAGCAGTTCTTC CSVERDNYNEQFF
TRBJ1-5 few - TRBV19 TGTGCCACCCAGGACGCGGCGGGGATAAATCAGCCCCAGCATTTT CATQDAAGINQPQHF
TRBJ1-2 many TRBD1 TRBV12-3/TRBV12-4 TGTGCCAGCAGTGGGACCGGGACAGCCGGGGGCTACACCTTC CASSGTGTAGGYTF
TRBJ2-1 once - TRBV29-1 TGCAGCGTTGTTCGGCTAGTTAGGGATGAGCAGTTCTTC CSVVRLVRDEQFF
TRBJ1-2 many - TRBV4-2 TGTGCCAGCAGCCAAGACGGGAGTAGGGGCTATGGCTACACCTTC CASSQDGSRGYGYTF
TRBJ1-5 many - TRBV11-2 TGTGCCAGCAGCACACAACCGGGGCAGCCCCAGCATTTT CASSTQPGQPQHF
TRBJ2-1 - TRBD2 TRBV20-1 TGCAGTGCCGGCGGGACTAGCGGGGGGAATGAGCAGTTCTTC CSAGGTSGGNEQFF
TRBJ1-1 many - TRBV5-1 TGCGCCAGCAGCTTGCGGGACACACTGAACACTGAAGCTTTCTTT CASSLRDTLNTEAFF
TRBJ1-5 many - TRBV5-6 TGTGCCAGCAGCCGAGGGGGGGCCAATCAGCCCCAGCATTTT CASSRGGANQPQHF
TRBJ1-5 many - TRBV12-3/TRBV12-4 TGTGCCAGCACCGCGGCCAAAGCGAGTCAGCCCCAGCATTTT CASTAAKASQPQHF
TRBJ2-3 - TRBD1 TRBV27 TGTGCCAGCAATAACAGGGGGCAGCGGGATACGCAGTATTTT CASNNRGQRDTQYF
TRBJ2-2 many - TRBV4-1 TGCGCCAGCAGCTTTACAAGGGGTTTAAGCGACACCGGGGAGCTGTTTTTT CASSFTRGLSDTGELFF
TRBJ1-5 many - TRBV25-1 TGTGCCAGCAGTGCTAGAAATCAGCCCCAGCATTTT CASSARNQPQHF
TRBJ2-5 once TRBD1 TRBV6-5 TGTGCCAGCAGTCCCGGACAGGGGTTTGGGACCCAGTACTTC CASSPGQGFGTQYF
TRBJ2-5 many TRBD1 TRBV9 TGTGCCAGCAGCCCCCGGACAGGGATAGGGGAGACCCAGTACTTC CASSPRTGIGETQYF
TRBJ1-2 many - TRBV5-1 TGCGCCAGCAGCTTGTTCCCCCGGCTTAATTCTACCTATGGCTACACCTTC CASSLFPRLNSTYGYTF
TRBJ2-2 many TRBD2 TRBV7-2 TGTGCCAGCAGCCTGCGACTAGCGGGAGGTCCGAACACCGGGGAGCTGTTTTTT CASSLRLAGGPNTGELFF
TRBJ2-7 few - TRBV18 TGTGCCAGCTCACCGACGATGGGGACGGACTCCTACGAGCAGTACTTC CASSPTMGTDSYEQYF
TRBJ2-3 many TRBD2 TRBV5-5 TGTGCCAGCAGCCCACGGAGGACTAGCGGTAGCACAGATACGCAGTATTTT CASSPRRTSGSTDTQYF
TRBJ2-5 - - TRBV20-1 TGCAGTGCTAGAGATTTGGCAGGACTAGAGACCCAGTACTTC CSARDLAGLETQYF
TRBJ2-1 - - TRBV30 TGTGCCTGGGGCGGGTACAATGAGCAGTTCTTC CAWGGYNEQFF
TRBJ1-5 many TRBD1 TRBV12-3/TRBV12-4 TGTGCCAGCGGGACAGACCCTAGCAATCAGCCCCAGCATTTT CASGTDPSNQPQHF
TRBJ2-1 many TRBD1 TRBV5-6 TGTGCCAGCAGCCCCAGGTCTGGGACAGTCTCCTACAATGAGCAGTTCTTC CASSPRSGTVSYNEQFF
TRBJ1-4 many TRBD1 TRBV9 TGTGCCAGCAGCGTTTCGACAGGGCTGAATGAAAAACTGTTTTTT CASSVSTGLNEKLFF